This T cell receptor beta chain derives from a study of control samples from healthy donors and cancer patients. Germline V gives CDR1 LNHDA, CDR2 SQIVND (reference sequence). The CDR3 totals 15 residues. J lost 4 bases, V lost 5 bases, and 6 bases had no gene match. Sequenced by immunoSEQ multiplex PCR; TCRdb stores in-frame clones only, minus some. The sample contains some 71,000 clones, just under 90% of which appear only once. This sequence joins TRBV19 and TRBJ2-3, with 10 bases identical to TRBD1. This receptor was identified in a man between 60 and 75 years old with lung cancer. Sequenced material: PBMCs. This CDR3 is CASSSTGQGADTQYF. Written as DNA, the CDR3 is TGTGCCAGTAGTTCAACCGGACAGGGGGCAGATACGCAGTATTTT.